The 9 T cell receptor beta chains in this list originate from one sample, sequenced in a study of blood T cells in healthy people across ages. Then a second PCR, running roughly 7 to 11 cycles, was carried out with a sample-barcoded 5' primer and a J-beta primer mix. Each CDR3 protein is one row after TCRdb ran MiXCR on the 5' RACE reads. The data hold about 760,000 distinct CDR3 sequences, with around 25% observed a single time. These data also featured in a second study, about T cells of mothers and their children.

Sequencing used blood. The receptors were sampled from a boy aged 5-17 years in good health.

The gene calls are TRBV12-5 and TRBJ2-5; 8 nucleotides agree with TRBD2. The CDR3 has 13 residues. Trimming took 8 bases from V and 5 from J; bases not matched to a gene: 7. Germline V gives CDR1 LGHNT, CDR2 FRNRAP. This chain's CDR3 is CASKGLALETQYF. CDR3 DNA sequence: TGTGCTAGTAAAGGACTAGCCCTCGAGACCCAGTACTTC.

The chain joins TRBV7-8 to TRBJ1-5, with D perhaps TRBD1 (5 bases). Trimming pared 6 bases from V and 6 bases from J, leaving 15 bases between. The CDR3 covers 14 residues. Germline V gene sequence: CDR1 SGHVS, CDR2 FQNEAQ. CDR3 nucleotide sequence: TGTGCCAGCAGAGGGGCGGCAGGGCGTCAGCCCCAGCATTTT. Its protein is CASRGAAGRQPQHF. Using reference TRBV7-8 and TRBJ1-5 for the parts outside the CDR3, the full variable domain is GAGVSQSPRYKVAKRGQDVALRCDPISGHVSLFWYQQALGQGPEFLTYFQNEAQLDKSGLPSDRFFAERPEGSVSTLKIQRTQQEDSAVYLCASRGAAGRQPQHFGDGTRLSIL.

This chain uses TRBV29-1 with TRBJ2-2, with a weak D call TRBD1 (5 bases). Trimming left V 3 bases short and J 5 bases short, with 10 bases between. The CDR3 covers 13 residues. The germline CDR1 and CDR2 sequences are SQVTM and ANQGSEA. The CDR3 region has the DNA TGCAGCGTTGATGTCAGGGAAACCGGGGAGCTGTTTTTT. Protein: CSVDVRETGELFF.

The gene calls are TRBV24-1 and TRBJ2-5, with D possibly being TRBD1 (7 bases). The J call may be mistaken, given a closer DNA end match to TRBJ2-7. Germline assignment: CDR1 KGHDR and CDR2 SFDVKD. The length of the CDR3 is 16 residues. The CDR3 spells CATSERTGDRTYEQYF. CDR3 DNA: TGTGCCACCAGTGAAAGGACGGGGGACAGAACCTACGAGCAGTACTTC.

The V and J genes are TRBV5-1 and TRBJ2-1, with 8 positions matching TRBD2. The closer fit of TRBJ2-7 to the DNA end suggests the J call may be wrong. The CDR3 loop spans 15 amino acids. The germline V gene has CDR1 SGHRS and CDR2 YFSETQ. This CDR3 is CASSFGSGRANEQYF. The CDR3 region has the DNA TGCGCCAGCAGCTTTGGAAGCGGGAGAGCGAACGAGCAGTACTTC.

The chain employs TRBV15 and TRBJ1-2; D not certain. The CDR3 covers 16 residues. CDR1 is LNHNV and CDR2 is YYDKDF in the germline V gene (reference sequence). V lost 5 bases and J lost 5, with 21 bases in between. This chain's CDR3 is CATSPDSVLTEYGYTF. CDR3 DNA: TGTGCCACCAGCCCGGATTCAGTCCTAACAGAATATGGCTACACCTTC.

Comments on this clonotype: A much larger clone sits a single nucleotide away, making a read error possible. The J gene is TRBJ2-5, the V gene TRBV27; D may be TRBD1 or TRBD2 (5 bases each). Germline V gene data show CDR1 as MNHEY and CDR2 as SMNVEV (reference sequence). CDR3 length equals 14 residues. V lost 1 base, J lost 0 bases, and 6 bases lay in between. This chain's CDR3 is CASSLLGDQETQYF. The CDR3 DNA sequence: TGTGCCAGCAGTTTATTGGGGGACCAAGAGACCCAGTACTTC.

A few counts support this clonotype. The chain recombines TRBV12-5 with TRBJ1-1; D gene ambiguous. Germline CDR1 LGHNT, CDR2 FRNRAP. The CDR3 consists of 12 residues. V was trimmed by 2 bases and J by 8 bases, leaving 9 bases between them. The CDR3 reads CASGLSPWEAFF. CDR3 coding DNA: TGTGCTAGTGGTTTGTCACCGTGGGAAGCTTTCTTT.

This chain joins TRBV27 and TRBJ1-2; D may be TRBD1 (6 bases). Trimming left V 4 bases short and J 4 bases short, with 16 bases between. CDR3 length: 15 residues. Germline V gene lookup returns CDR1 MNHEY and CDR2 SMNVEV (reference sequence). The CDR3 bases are TGTGCCAGCAGTTCGCCAGTAACAGGGAGCTATGGCTACACCTTC. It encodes CASSSPVTGSYGYTF.